This T cell receptor (beta chain) was recovered during a study of human T cells and chemical hapten exposure. CDR1 SNHLY and CDR2 FYNNEI come from the germline V gene. The CDR3 length is 15 residues. Trimming removed 0 bases from V and 6 bases from J, with 15 bases in between. This clonotype was seen only a few times. TCRdb re-called the RACE reads with MiXCR, one entry per CDR3 protein. This table holds some 65,000 distinct CDR3 sequences, around 6.3% found once. Sample time point: healthy volunteer bleed at 6 weeks. Total RNA was isolated from whole blood that had not been fractionated. Sequencing was performed on whole blood. This sequence joins TRBV2 and TRBJ2-7; unclear D gene. The sequence derives from a female donor in good health. Some clones in this sample may be carry-over from other donors' samples. Here the CDR3 reads CASSEAGNWATEQYF. The CDR3 nucleotides are TGTGCCAGCAGTGAAGCGGGAAACTGGGCGACCGAGCAGTACTTC. The full variable domain, its missing parts supplied by reference TRBV2 and TRBJ2-7, is EPEVTQTPSHQVTQMGQEVILRCVPISNHLYFYWYRQILGQKVEFLVSFYNNEISEKSEIFDDQFSVERPDGSNFTLKIRSTKLEDSAMYFCASSEAGNWATEQYFGPGTRLTVT.